This T cell receptor beta chain was identified in a study of blood T cell repertoires in COVID-19. The J segment lost 8 bases and the V segment lost 1 base, leaving 4 bases of the junction unmatched. This CDR3 is 15 amino acids long. The germline CDR1 and CDR2 sequences are SGHAT and FQDESV (reference sequence). Clones were sequenced by immunoSEQ multiplex PCR, and TCRdb holds only the in-frame ones, with some missing. The sample records tens of thousands of clones, around 85% being singletons. This receptor was obtained from a woman over 75 with COVID-19, enrolled during active disease. The chain joins TRBV11-1 to TRBJ1-6, with 8 bases matching TRBD1. Specimen: peripheral blood. The CDR3 protein is CASSLGQGHDSPLHF. In DNA form, the CDR3 reads TGTGCCAGCAGCTTAGGACAGGGGCATGATTCACCCCTCCACTTT.